The 17 T cell receptor beta chains in this list originate from one sample, sequenced in a study of PD-1 blockade in mismatch repair-deficient tumors. Here immunoSEQ multiplex PCR was the method, and the copy in TCRdb shows in-frame clones only, minus some. The sample gives 40,000 or so clones, roughly 83% of which show up once; roughly 22% is in the top ten. Specimen: peripheral blood, collected 4 weeks after starting pembrolizumab. Receptor source: an adult with mismatch repair-deficient cancer.

The J gene is TRBJ2-7, the V gene TRBV19; 7 bases align to TRBD1. Germline trimming cut 6 bases from V and 0 bases from J; bases unmatched to any gene: 5. Germline-derived CDR1 and CDR2 are LNHDA and SQIVND (reference sequence). This CDR3 region has 14 residues. The CDR3, as DNA: TGTGCCAGTAGCATGACAGGGAGCTCCTACGAGCAGTACTTC. Translation: CASSMTGSSYEQYF.

This sequence joins TRBV4-2 and TRBJ2-1; 9 nucleotides match TRBD2. The CDR3 contains 19 residues. Germline V lookup: CDR1 LGHNA, CDR2 YNFKEQ. Trimming at V came to 1 base and at J to 4 bases, leaving 14 bases not matched to a gene. The CDR3 loop reads CASSQAPPYGREGYNEQFF. The CDR3 coding sequence is TGTGCCAGCAGCCAAGCCCCCCCGTATGGGCGGGAGGGGTACAATGAGCAGTTCTTC.

This clone was counted between two and nine times. The CDR3 spells CASSQETSGSYNEQFF. CDR3 bases: TGTGCCAGCAGCCAAGAAACTAGCGGCTCCTACAATGAGCAGTTCTTC. V gene TRBV4-2 combines with J gene TRBJ2-1, with TRBD2 matching over 8 bases. Germline V CDR1 and CDR2: LGHNA, YNFKEQ. This CDR3 is built from 16 residues. J was trimmed by 0 bases and V by 0 bases; bases with no gene match: 1.

The chain links TRBV21-1 to TRBJ1-5. TRBV21-1 is described as a pseudogene. The CDR3 is made up of 16 amino acids. CDR3 bases: TGTGCCAGCAGCAAAGACCCGGGTACCGGCAATCAGCCCCAGCATTTT. Translation: CASSKDPGTGNQPQHF.

The chain recombines TRBV5-1 with TRBJ1-2; TRBD1 matches 7 bases. V shed 4 bases and J 6 bases; nucleotides not matched to a gene: 9. Germline CDR1 and CDR2: SGHRS and YFSETQ. CDR3 length: 14 amino acids. This chain's CDR3 is CASSPTTGWDGYTF. The CDR3 DNA is TGCGCCAGCAGCCCGACGACAGGGTGGGATGGCTACACCTTC.

The chain employs TRBV11-2 and TRBJ1-1; 7 positions match TRBD1. Trimming took 5 bases from V and 4 from J; bases not matched to a gene: 4. Germline V CDR1 and CDR2: SGHAT, FQNNGV. The CDR3 runs to 13 residues. Written as DNA, the CDR3 is TGTGCCAGCAGCCTATCAGGGGGCACTGAAGCTTTCTTT. This translates into CASSLSGGTEAFF.

A note on this clone: Different DNA sequences within this sample yield the same CDR3. The chain recombines TRBV5-4 with TRBJ1-1, with D possibly matching TRBD1 (5 bases). Trimming pared 4 bases from V and 2 bases from J, leaving 18 bases between. The CDR3 totals 16 residues. CDR1 SGHNT and CDR2 YYREEE come from the germline V gene (reference sequence). The CDR3 region is CASSLEGRGSNTEAFF. The CDR3 coding sequence is TGTGCCAGCAGCCTGGAGGGGAGGGGATCAAACACTGAAGCTTTCTTT.

The chain is built from TRBV18 and TRBJ2-7; D might be TRBD1 or TRBD2, each matching 5 bases. Trimming stripped 0 bases from V and 2 bases from J, with 8 bases between. This CDR3 has 14 residues. In germline, CDR1 is KGHSH, CDR2 LQKENI. Here the CDR3 DNA reads TGTGCCAGCTCACCACCAGGGACCACCTACGAGCAGTACTTC. Translating it yields CASSPPGTTYEQYF. Complete variable domain (other parts from reference TRBV18 and TRBJ2-7): NAGVMQNPRHLVRRRGQEARLRCSPMKGHSHVYWYRQLPEEGLKFMVYLQKENIIDESGMPKERFSAEFPKEGPSILRIQQVVRGDSAAYFCASSPPGTTYEQYFGPGTRLTVT.

V is TRBV11-1 and J is TRBJ2-1; 7 bases are shared with TRBD2. This CDR3 has 14 residues. The junction had 7 bases not matched to a gene; V was cut back by 5 bases and J by 6 bases. The germline V gene encodes CDR1 SGHAT and CDR2 FQDESV (reference sequence). CDR3 bases: TGTGCCAGCAGCCACGCCGGGACTATCAATGAGCAGTTCTTC. Protein product: CASSHAGTINEQFF.

V gene TRBV5-1 combines with J gene TRBJ1-4; no definite D call. Looked up from germline, CDR1 is SGHRS and CDR2 is YFSETQ. V lost 1 base, J lost 8 bases, and 12 bases lay in between. This CDR3 has 14 amino acids. DNA of the CDR3: TGCGCCAGCAGCTTGTTTTCCGGGAGAGAAAAACTGTTTTTT. Translated: CASSLFSGREKLFF.

V and J are TRBV2 and TRBJ1-5, with a tentative D call TRBD1 (5 bases). Germline values: CDR1 SNHLY, CDR2 FYNNEI. The CDR3 is 17 amino acids. V lost 8 bases to trimming and J lost 1 base, with 21 bases between them. The CDR3 reads CASSRDSPSGSNQPQHF. CDR3 nucleotides: TGTGCCAGCTCCCGCGACAGTCCCTCTGGGAGCAATCAGCCCCAGCATTTT.

This clone has a count of ten or more. The chain uses TRBV10-3 and TRBJ1-2; D unresolved. Between the trimmed V and J ends, which lost 2 bases and 6 bases, there was a span of 13 bases. The CDR3 extends over 14 amino acids. Germline lookup yields CDR1 ENHRY and CDR2 SYGVKD. The CDR3 nucleotides read TGTGCCATCAGTGAGCGCGGGAATATAGATGGCTACACCTTC. Amino acids: CAISERGNIDGYTF.

The chain couples TRBV11-2 to TRBJ2-2, with D hard to call. Germline CDR1 reads SGHAT; CDR2 reads FQNNGV. The CDR3 loop spans 13 amino acids. Between the trimmed V and J ends, which lost 5 bases and 7 bases, there was a span of 11 bases. The DNA for the CDR3 is TGTGCCAGCAGCGCGACGGGTGGCGGGGAGCTGTTTTTT. Translating it yields CASSATGGGELFF. Supplemented by reference TRBV11-2 and TRBJ2-2, the full variable domain reads EAGVAQSPRYKIIEKRQSVAFWCNPISGHATLYWYQQILGQGPKLLIQFQNNGVVDDSQLPKDRFSAERLKGVDSTLKIQPAKLEDSAVYLCASSATGGGELFFGEGSRLTVL.

This clone showed up just a few times. The chain joins TRBV9 to TRBJ2-7; TRBD2 is a possible D gene (5 bases). Germline V lookup: CDR1 SGDLS, CDR2 YYNGEE. V gave up 1 base and J gave up 3 bases, with 11 bases separating them. The CDR3 contains 14 residues. The CDR3 protein is CASSVQDWHYEQYF. DNA for the CDR3: TGTGCCAGCAGCGTACAGGACTGGCACTACGAGCAGTACTTC.

The chain couples TRBV7-6 to TRBJ2-2, with a tentative D call TRBD2 (5 bases). Germline V gives CDR1 SGHVS, CDR2 FNYEAQ. V lost 5 bases and J lost 2, with 12 bases in between. The CDR3 has 15 residues. CDR3 DNA sequence: TGTGCCAGCAGCGTTGCGGCGGGTAACACCGGGGAGCTGTTTTTT. Its protein is CASSVAAGNTGELFF.

This clone was recorded a few times. The chain joins TRBV27 to TRBJ2-5; D tentatively fits TRBD1 or TRBD2 (5 bases each). Germline V gene data show CDR1 as MNHEY and CDR2 as SMNVEV (reference sequence). CDR3 length equals 12 residues. V was clipped by 6 bases and J by 10 bases, with 15 bases between them. The CDR3, as DNA: TGTGCCAGCAGCCGGGGACCAAGAGACCAGTACTTC. It translates to CASSRGPRDQYF.

V is TRBV6-4 and J is TRBJ1-2, with 7 bases lining up with TRBD1. The CDR3 length is 15 residues. The germline gives CDR1 MRHNA, CDR2 SNTAGT. Trimming at V came to 5 bases and at J to 6 bases, leaving 12 bases not matched to a gene. CDR3 residues: CASSPSWTGGNGYTF. The CDR3 DNA reads TGTGCCAGCAGTCCCTCATGGACAGGCGGAAATGGCTACACCTTC.